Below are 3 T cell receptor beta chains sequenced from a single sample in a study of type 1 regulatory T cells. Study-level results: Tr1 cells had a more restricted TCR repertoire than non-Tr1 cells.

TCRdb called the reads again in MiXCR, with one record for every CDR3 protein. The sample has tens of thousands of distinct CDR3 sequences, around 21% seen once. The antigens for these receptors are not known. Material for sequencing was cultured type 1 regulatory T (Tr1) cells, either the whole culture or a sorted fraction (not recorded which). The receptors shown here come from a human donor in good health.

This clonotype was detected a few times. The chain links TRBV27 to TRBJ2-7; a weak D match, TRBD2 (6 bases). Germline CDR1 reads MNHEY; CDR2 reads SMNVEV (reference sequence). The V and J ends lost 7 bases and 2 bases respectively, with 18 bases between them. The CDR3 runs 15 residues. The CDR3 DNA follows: TGTGCCAGCAAACCCCTTCTGGGGGAGGCCTACGAGCAGTACTTC. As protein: CASKPLLGEAYEQYF.

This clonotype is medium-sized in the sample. DNA for the CDR3: TGCAGCGTTGTGAGCGGGAGCTTGAACACCGGGGAGCTGTTTTTT. Translated, it gives CSVVSGSLNTGELFF. The chain couples TRBV29-1 to TRBJ2-2; 8 nucleotides match TRBD2. The ends lost 4 bases at V and 1 base at J; junction bases unmatched: 5. The CDR3 consists of 15 residues. The germline CDR1 and CDR2 sequences are SQVTM and ANQGSEA.

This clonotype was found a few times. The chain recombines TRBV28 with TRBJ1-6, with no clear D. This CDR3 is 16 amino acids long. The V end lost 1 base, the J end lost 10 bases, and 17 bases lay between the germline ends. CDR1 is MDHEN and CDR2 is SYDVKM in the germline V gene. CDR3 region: CASSLSRTVTSSPLHF. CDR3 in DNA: TGTGCCAGCAGTTTATCCCGAACCGTGACAAGCTCACCCCTCCACTTT.